This T cell receptor (beta chain) was sequenced for a study of radiotherapy plus CTLA-4 blockade in lung cancer. Regarding the study as a whole: Researchers report tumor-derived TCR clones expanding in blood after radiotherapy plus ipilimumab. The authors reported that early blood T cell clone dynamics, with interferon-beta, best predicted response.

Germline loops: CDR1 SGHVS, CDR2 FQNEAQ. This CDR3 region has 16 residues. The ends lost 4 bases at V and 5 bases at J; junction bases unmatched: 11. Lung cancer patients with chemo-refractory metastatic non-small-cell disease were given focal radiation plus CTLA-4 blockade with ipilimumab. Notes on this clone: Its specificity is unknown.

This table comes from immunoSEQ multiplex PCR, and its TCRdb copy is limited to in-frame clones, with some not included. This sample carries about 100,000 clones, around four fifths of them seen once, and the ten largest clones take around 0.8%. The chain is built from TRBV7-8 and TRBJ2-1, with TRBD2 identical over 7 bases. The specimen was peripheral blood, collected from a patient treated with radiotherapy plus ipilimumab. This clonotype was obtained from a human donor with non-small cell lung cancer who had stable disease on radiotherapy plus ipilimumab. CDR3 loop: CASSSRLLAANNEQFF. The CDR3, as DNA: TGTGCCAGCAGCTCAAGGTTGCTAGCGGCCAACAATGAGCAGTTCTTC.